What follows are 22 T cell receptor beta chains derived from one specimen sequenced in a study of cytomegalovirus exposure and HLA in healthy donors. The primer mix had 60 Vbeta and 13 Jbeta primers. The repertoire was sequenced with immunoSEQ multiplex PCR; TCRdb's copy has only in-frame clones and lacks some. The sample records about 200,000 clones, 60% to 85% being singletons. Specimen: PBMCs. These receptors were taken from a girl aged 10-17 years in good health and CMV-seropositive.

This chain uses TRBV11-3 with TRBJ1-1; tentatively, D is TRBD1 (5 bases). V was pared by 0 bases and J by 0 bases, with 5 bases between. CDR3 length: 14 residues. Germline V gene sequence: CDR1 SGHNT, CDR2 YENEEA. The CDR3, as DNA: TGTGCCAGCAGCTTAGAGGGGCTGAACACTGAAGCTTTCTTT. Translated: CASSLEGLNTEAFF.

The chain employs TRBV6-5 and TRBJ2-2, with 11 bases lining up with TRBD2. There are 14 residues in the CDR3. J gave up 6 bases and V 9 bases, and 6 bases lay outside the gene matches. Germline V gene sequence: CDR1 MNHEY, CDR2 SVGAGI. The CDR3 nucleotides read TGTGCCAGTCGACCACTAGCGGGGGCCGGGGAGCTGTTTTTT. Amino acids: CASRPLAGAGELFF.

This chain connects TRBV19 to TRBJ2-7; the match to TRBD1 covers 10 bases. The CDR3 loop spans 15 amino acids. J was trimmed by 3 bases and V by 1 base; bases with no gene match: 3. CDR1 and CDR2 from the germline V gene are LNHDA and SQIVND (reference sequence). The CDR3 spells CASSIVGQGDYEQYF. The CDR3 bases are TGTGCCAGTAGTATAGTCGGACAGGGGGACTACGAGCAGTACTTC.

The gene calls are TRBV27 and TRBJ2-7; a weak D match, TRBD1 (5 bases). Germline CDR1 is MNHEY and CDR2 is SMNVEV (reference sequence). Trimming cost V 4 bases and J 2 bases, with 15 bases left between them. The CDR3 loop spans 15 amino acids. CDR3: CASSSYRLSAYEQYF. The CDR3 bases are TGTGCCAGCAGTTCCTACAGGCTGTCGGCCTACGAGCAGTACTTC.

This clone has more than one count but fewer than ten. The V gene is TRBV11-2, the J gene TRBJ2-3; D gene uncertain. The ends were cut back, 4 bases at V and 5 bases at J, with 7 bases in the middle. Germline V gives CDR1 SGHAT, CDR2 FQNNGV. This CDR3 comprises 12 residues. CDR3 protein: CASSSFRDTQYF. CDR3 coding DNA: TGTGCCAGCAGCTCTTTTCGAGATACGCAGTATTTT. Filled out from reference TRBV11-2 and TRBJ2-3, the complete variable domain reads EAGVAQSPRYKIIEKRQSVAFWCNPISGHATLYWYQQILGQGPKLLIQFQNNGVVDDSQLPKDRFSAERLKGVDSTLKIQPAKLEDSAVYLCASSSFRDTQYFGPGTRLTVL.

The chain uses TRBV5-8 and TRBJ1-1; 10 bases match TRBD1. The length of the CDR3 is 15 residues. V gave up 4 bases and J gave up 7 bases; unmatched junction bases: 10. In germline, CDR1 is SGHTS, CDR2 YDEGEE. CDR3 region: CASSPTGGWMDEAFF. CDR3 DNA sequence: TGTGCCAGCAGCCCGACAGGGGGCTGGATGGATGAAGCTTTCTTT. Full variable domain (remainder filled in from reference TRBV5-8 and TRBJ1-1): EAGVTQSPTHLIKTRGQQATLRCSPISGHTSVYWYQQALGLGLQFLLWYDEGEERNRGNFPPRFSGRQFPNYSSELNVNALELEDSALYLCASSPTGGWMDEAFFGQGTRLTVV.

The chain recombines TRBV5-8 with TRBJ1-2; the D gene is possibly TRBD1 (6 bases). There are 15 residues in the CDR3. The germline V gene has CDR1 SGHTS and CDR2 YDEGEE. The V gene lost 2 bases and the J gene lost 0 bases, with 11 bases spanning the gap. For the CDR3, the DNA is TGTGCCAGCAGCTTCAGACAGGCGTCTAACTATGGCTACACCTTC. This encodes CASSFRQASNYGYTF.

Comments on this clone: One end of the junction varies from germline; a read error may be responsible. The genes are TRBV7-9 and TRBJ2-2, with 9 bases matching TRBD2. The CDR3 sequence is 15 residues long. The V gene's germline CDR1 is SEHNR and CDR2 FQNEAQ (reference sequence). CDR3 in DNA: TGTTCCAGCAGCTCAAGCGGGGGGAGCACCGGGGAGCTGTTTTTT. Amino acid sequence: CSSSSSGGSTGELFF.

The chain joins TRBV18 to TRBJ1-3; TRBD1 matches 7 bases. The ends lost 3 bases at V and 0 bases at J; junction bases unmatched: 5. Germline V gene data show CDR1 as KGHSH and CDR2 as LQKENI. The CDR3 spans 16 residues. The CDR3 loop reads CASSPTGLDSGNTIYF. CDR3 in DNA: TGTGCCAGCTCACCGACAGGGCTCGACTCTGGAAACACCATATATTTT. The full variable domain, with the rest looked up from reference TRBV18 and TRBJ1-3, is NAGVMQNPRHLVRRRGQEARLRCSPMKGHSHVYWYRQLPEEGLKFMVYLQKENIIDESGMPKERFSAEFPKEGPSILRIQQVVRGDSAAYFCASSPTGLDSGNTIYFGEGSWLTVV.

This chain links TRBV5-6 with TRBJ1-2; D uncertain. Trimming removed 4 bases at V and 8 bases at J, with 12 bases between. Germline V gene lookup returns CDR1 SGHDT and CDR2 YYEEEE. CDR3 length: 12 residues. The CDR3 region has the DNA TGTGCCAGCAGCGTTAATATGGGCGGCTACACCTTC. Protein product: CASSVNMGGYTF.

V gene TRBV5-1 combines with J gene TRBJ2-1; tentative D call: TRBD2 (6 bases). Germline-derived CDR1 and CDR2 are SGHRS and YFSETQ. Trimming shortened V by 1 base and J by 5 bases, and 13 bases separated the two germline ends. This CDR3 comprises 15 residues. CDR3 in DNA: TGCGCCAGCAGCTTGATCTTCGGGGGTGACAATGAGCAGTTCTTC. Translated, it gives CASSLIFGGDNEQFF.

This chain uses TRBV18 with TRBJ2-2; the match to TRBD2 covers 7 bases. V shed 2 bases and J 4 bases; nucleotides not matched to a gene: 4. Germline lookup yields CDR1 KGHSH and CDR2 LQKENI. CDR3 length: 15 residues. CDR3 coding DNA: TGTGCCAGCTCACCAGGAGGGAGGGGCACCGGGGAGCTGTTTTTT. Residues: CASSPGGRGTGELFF. Combining the CDR3 with reference TRBV18 and TRBJ2-2 gives the whole variable domain NAGVMQNPRHLVRRRGQEARLRCSPMKGHSHVYWYRQLPEEGLKFMVYLQKENIIDESGMPKERFSAEFPKEGPSILRIQQVVRGDSAAYFCASSPGGRGTGELFFGEGSRLTVL.

With respect to this clone: The identical CDR3 is also encoded by other nucleotide sequences in the sample. This chain joins TRBV5-1 and TRBJ1-2; D unresolved. CDR1 is SGHRS, CDR2 YFSETQ, per germline. The CDR3 has 14 residues. Trimming took off 4 bases at V and 1 base at J, with 11 bases between the two ends. The CDR3 protein is CASSPGWLNYGYTF. In DNA form, the CDR3 reads TGCGCCAGCAGCCCTGGCTGGCTTAACTATGGCTACACCTTC.

The sample holds a few counts of this clone. The CDR3 nucleotides read TGTGCCTGGAGTTACAGCACTAACTATGGCTACACCTTC. Its protein is CAWSYSTNYGYTF. The chain links TRBV30 to TRBJ1-2; unclear D gene. The CDR3 contains 13 residues. In germline, CDR1 is GTSNPN, CDR2 SVGIG (reference sequence). The V and J ends lost 2 bases and 0 bases respectively, with 7 bases between them.

The table lists this clone with a count of one. The chain employs TRBV2 and TRBJ2-3; D is perhaps TRBD2 (5 bases). Germline V gene lookup returns CDR1 SNHLY and CDR2 FYNNEI. The CDR3 is made up of 14 amino acids. The ends were cut back, 7 bases at V and 0 bases at J, with 11 bases in the middle. The CDR3 spells CASKPAVSTDTQYF. Here the CDR3 DNA reads TGTGCCAGCAAACCAGCGGTGAGCACAGATACGCAGTATTTT.

The CDR3 coding sequence is TGTGCCAGCGCGGAGGGAACGAACACCGGGGAGCTGTTTTTT. This codes for CASAEGTNTGELFF. The rearrangement links TRBV7-6 to TRBJ2-2; D is possibly TRBD2 (6 bases). With 8 bases removed from V and 0 bases from J, the gap between germline ends came to 10 bases. The CDR3 consists of 14 residues. Germline-derived CDR1 and CDR2 are SGHVS and FNYEAQ.

The chain joins TRBV5-4 to TRBJ1-3, with TRBD1 as a possible D gene (6 bases). Per the germline V gene, CDR1 is SGHNT and CDR2 is YYREEE (reference sequence). V shed 4 bases and J shed 0 bases, with 17 bases lying between them. The length of the CDR3 is 17 residues. The CDR3 is CASSPTGGGDSGNTIYF. DNA for the CDR3: TGTGCCAGCAGCCCCACTGGGGGCGGCGACTCTGGAAACACCATATATTTT. Together with reference TRBV5-4 and TRBJ1-3, the CDR3 gives the full variable domain: ETGVTQSPTHLIKTRGQQVTLRCSSQSGHNTVSWYQQALGQGPQFIFQYYREEENGRGNFPPRFSGLQFPNYSSELNVNALELDDSALYLCASSPTGGGDSGNTIYFGEGSWLTVV.

This clone was seen repeatedly, ten times or more. The chain carries TRBV6-5 and TRBJ2-3; TRBD1 matches at 11 bases. In germline, CDR1 is MNHEY, CDR2 SVGAGI. There are 16 residues in the CDR3. V shed 0 bases and J 4 bases; nucleotides not matched to a gene: 3. The CDR3 here is CASSYSGTGGPDTQYF. DNA of the CDR3: TGTGCCAGCAGTTACTCCGGGACAGGGGGTCCAGATACGCAGTATTTT.

The chain combines TRBV9 with TRBJ1-2, with 8 bases aligning to TRBD1. V lost 4 bases and J lost 13; bases outside the gene matches: 12. Germline V gene sequence: CDR1 SGDLS, CDR2 YYNGEE. The CDR3 length is 13 residues. For the CDR3, the DNA is TGTGCCAGCAGCCGAAAAGGACAGGGTTTGAGCACCTTC. Protein sequence: CASSRKGQGLSTF.

The rearrangement uses TRBV18 and TRBJ1-5, with 7 bases matching TRBD1. CDR1 and CDR2 (germline): KGHSH, LQKENI. CDR3 size: 13 residues. Trimming at V came to 6 bases and at J to 3 bases, leaving 2 bases not matched to a gene. CDR3 residues: CASSGTVNQPQHF. CDR3 nucleotide sequence: TGTGCCAGCTCCGGGACAGTCAATCAGCCCCAGCATTTT.

This clone was seen once. The chain employs TRBV5-6 and TRBJ2-5, with D unclear. V shed 1 base and J shed 0 bases, with 7 bases lying between them. This CDR3 is 14 amino acids long. CDR1 and CDR2 (germline): SGHDT, YYEEEE. The CDR3 protein is CASSLLDYQETQYF. CDR3 DNA: TGTGCCAGCAGCTTGCTAGACTACCAAGAGACCCAGTACTTC.

The V gene is TRBV2, the J gene TRBJ1-3; D not resolved. Deletions cut 7 bases from V and 0 bases from J, with 10 bases between. This CDR3 has 14 residues. Germline lookup yields CDR1 SNHLY and CDR2 FYNNEI. CDR3 sequence: CASKATGSGNTIYF. CDR3 nucleotide sequence: TGTGCCAGCAAGGCAACGGGCTCTGGAAACACCATATATTTT.